These T cell receptor beta chains were read from a single sample in a study of blood T cell repertoires in COVID-19. TCRdb's table, derived via immunoSEQ multiplex PCR, lists solely in-frame clones and lacks some. The profile shows approximately 390,000 clones, roughly 89% of them singletons. The specimen was peripheral blood. Receptors originate from a man aged 18-30 years with active or convalescent COVID-19. Both conserved end residues are part of each CDR3. Fields, in order: clone size, D gene, J gene, V gene, CDR3 protein, CDR3 DNA. The D gene is left open where the match is weak. Where a row states a size, it is once, few, many or the class of an expanded clone; other rows omit it.

>.|.|TRBJ2-1|TRBV9
CASSVTGETYNEQFF
TGTGCCAGCAGCGTAACGGGGGAGACCTACAATGAGCAGTTCTTC
>.|TRBD1|TRBJ2-7|TRBV27
CASSLSVTGPYEQYF
TGTGCCAGCAGTTTATCCGTGACAGGGCCCTACGAGCAGTACTTC
>few|.|TRBJ1-2|TRBV14
CASSLRTDVGYTF
TGTGCCAGCAGCCTCCGGACAGACGTTGGCTACACCTTC
>.|TRBD1|TRBJ2-7|TRBV6-5
CASRITGTATDEQYF
TGTGCCAGCAGGATCACCGGGACAGCTACTGACGAGCAGTACTTT
>.|TRBD2|TRBJ2-3|TRBV6-4
CASSELAGTDTQYF
TGTGCCAGCAGTGAACTAGCGGGTACAGATACGCAGTATTTT
>.|.|TRBJ1-2|TRBV5-6
CASSPAGGYGYTF
TGTGCCAGCAGCCCTGCCGGGGGGTATGGCTACACCTTC
>.|.|TRBJ1-2|TRBV14
CASSQDRVHYGYTF
TGTGCCAGCAGCCAAGACAGGGTACACTATGGCTACACCTTC
>.|TRBD2|TRBJ2-3|TRBV9
CASSPRGTSGSGDTQYF
TGTGCCAGCAGCCCCCGCGGAACTAGCGGGAGTGGAGATACGCAGTATTTT
>.|.|TRBJ2-3|TRBV13
CASSLSPSTDTQYF
TGTGCCAGCAGCTTATCTCCTAGCACAGATACGCAGTATTTT
>.|.|TRBJ2-5|TRBV7-6
CASSLFPSQQETQYF
TGTGCCAGCAGCTTATTCCCTTCACAGCAAGAGACCCAGTACTTC
>.|.|TRBJ1-5|TRBV21-1
CASGRDREDQPQHF
TGTGCCAGTGGCCGGGACAGAGAAGATCAGCCCCAGCATTTT
>.|TRBD2|TRBJ2-3|TRBV6-5
CASSMGLALYF
TGTGCCAGCAGTATGGGACTAGCTCTTTATTTT
>.|TRBD2|TRBJ2-1|TRBV3-1/TRBV3-2
CASSHSTSGSGDEQFF
TGTGCCAGCAGCCACTCGACTAGCGGGAGTGGCGATGAGCAGTTCTTC
>once|.|TRBJ1-2|TRBV29-1
CSVDYDYGYTF
TGCAGCGTTGATTATGACTATGGCTACACCTTC
>once|TRBD1|TRBJ2-7|TRBV6-5
CASTRGQGIEQYF
TGTGCCAGCACTCGGGGACAGGGGATCGAGCAGTACTTC
>.|TRBD1|TRBJ2-2|TRBV7-9
CASSFYTLPDRGVTGELFF
TGTGCCAGCAGTTTTTACACCCTCCCGGACAGGGGAGTCACCGGGGAGCTGTTTTTT
>.|TRBD1|TRBJ2-7|TRBV4-3
CASSQGDRGLVEQYF
TGCGCCAGCAGCCAAGGCGACAGGGGGCTGGTCGAGCAGTACTTC
>.|.|TRBJ2-5|TRBV6-5
CASSQTPGETQYF
TGTGCCAGCAGTCAGACCCCCGGGGAGACCCAGTACTTC
>.|TRBD2|TRBJ2-3|TRBV6-2/TRBV6-3
CASGLAGAGSDTQYF
TGTGCCAGCGGCCTAGCGGGGGCGGGGTCGGATACGCAGTATTTT
>.|TRBD2|TRBJ2-3|TRBV9
CASSVGGSGSVDTQYF
TGTGCCAGCAGCGTAGGGGGTAGCGGGAGTGTAGATACGCAGTATTTT
>.|TRBD1|TRBJ1-1|TRBV6-2/TRBV6-3
CASSKPQGDVNTEAFF
TGTGCCAGCAGTAAACCGCAGGGGGATGTGAACACTGAAGCTTTCTTT
>.|.|TRBJ1-1|TRBV14
CASSLSVNTEAFF
TGTGCCAGCAGCCTTTCTGTGAACACTGAAGCTTTCTTT
>.|TRBD1|TRBJ1-1|TRBV4-3
CASSQGDRGNTEAFF
TGCGCCAGCAGCCAAGGGGACAGGGGGAACACTGAAGCTTTCTTT
>.|.|TRBJ1-5|TRBV5-1
CASSPGTPNQPQHF
TGCGCCAGCAGCCCCGGGACACCCAATCAGCCCCAGCATTTT
>.|.|TRBJ2-5|TRBV14
CASSQLRGTQYF
TGTGCCAGCAGCCAATTACGGGGGACCCAGTACTTC
>.|.|TRBJ2-1|TRBV21-1
CASSKALGGSSYNEQFF
TGTGCCAGCAGCAAAGCCCTCGGGGGAAGCTCCTACAATGAGCAGTTCTTC
>.|TRBD1|TRBJ2-3|TRBV2
CASSPRQGYSDTQYF
TGTGCCAGCAGTCCGAGACAGGGGTACTCAGATACGCAGTATTTT
>.|.|TRBJ1-2|TRBV6-2/TRBV6-3
CASSGKQGRALPTYTF
TGTGCCAGCAGCGGAAAACAGGGTAGGGCCCTTCCGACCTACACCTTC